This paragraph covers one TCR beta chain sequence. TCRdb's table, derived via immunoSEQ multiplex PCR, lists solely in-frame clones and lacks some. The sample consists of some 58,000 clones, 90% of them appearing once. The CDR3 length is 15 residues. The germline gives CDR1 ENHRY, CDR2 SYGVKD. The ends lost 6 bases at V and 3 bases at J; junction bases unmatched: 10. This entry comes from a study of blood T cell repertoires in COVID-19. Overall study: The samples span acute and convalescent COVID-19 from the United States, Italy and Spain. PBMCs, B-cell-depleted T cells, or T cells were the source of the cDNA or gDNA that made up the material.

Sequencing was done on a sample of peripheral blood. This TCR came from a man aged 35 to 55 with acute or convalescent COVID-19. The chain is built from TRBV10-3 and TRBJ2-7; 8 bases are a match to TRBD2. The CDR3 loop is CAIREPGTRNYEQYF. In DNA, the CDR3 is TGTGCCATCAGGGAACCCGGGACTAGGAACTACGAGCAGTACTTC.